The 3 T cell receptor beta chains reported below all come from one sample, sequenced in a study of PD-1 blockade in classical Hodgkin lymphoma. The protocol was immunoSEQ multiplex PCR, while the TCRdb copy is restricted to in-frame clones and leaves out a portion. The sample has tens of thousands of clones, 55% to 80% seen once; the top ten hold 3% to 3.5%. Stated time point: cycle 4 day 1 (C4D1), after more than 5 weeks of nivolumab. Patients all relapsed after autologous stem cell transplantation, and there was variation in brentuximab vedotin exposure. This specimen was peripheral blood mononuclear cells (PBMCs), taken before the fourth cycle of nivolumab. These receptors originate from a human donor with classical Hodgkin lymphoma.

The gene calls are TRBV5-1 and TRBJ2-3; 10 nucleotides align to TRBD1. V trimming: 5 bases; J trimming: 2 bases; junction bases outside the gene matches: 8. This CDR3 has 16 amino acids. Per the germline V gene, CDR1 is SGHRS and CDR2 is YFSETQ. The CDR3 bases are TGCGCCAGCAGTTGGACAGGGGGAAGGGACACAGATACGCAGTATTTT. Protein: CASSWTGGRDTDTQYF.

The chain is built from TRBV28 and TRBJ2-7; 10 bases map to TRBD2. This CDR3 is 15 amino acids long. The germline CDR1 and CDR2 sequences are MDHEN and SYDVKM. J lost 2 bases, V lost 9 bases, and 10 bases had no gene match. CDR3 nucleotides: TGTGCCAGTCGCCGGTTAGCGGGGGGCGCCTACGAGCAGTACTTC. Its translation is CASRRLAGGAYEQYF. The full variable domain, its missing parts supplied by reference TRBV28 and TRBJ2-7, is DVKVTQSSRYLVKRTGEKVFLECVQDMDHENMFWYRQDPGLGLRLIYFSYDVKMKEKGDIPEGYSVSREKKERFSLILESASTNQTSMYLCASRRLAGGAYEQYFGPGTRLTVT.

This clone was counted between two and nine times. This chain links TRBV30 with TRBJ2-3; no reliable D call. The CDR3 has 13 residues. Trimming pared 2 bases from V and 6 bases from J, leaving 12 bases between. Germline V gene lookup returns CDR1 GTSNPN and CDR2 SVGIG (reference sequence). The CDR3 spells CAWSPRLSDTQYF. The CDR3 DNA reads TGTGCCTGGAGTCCTCGTTTAAGTGATACGCAGTATTTT.